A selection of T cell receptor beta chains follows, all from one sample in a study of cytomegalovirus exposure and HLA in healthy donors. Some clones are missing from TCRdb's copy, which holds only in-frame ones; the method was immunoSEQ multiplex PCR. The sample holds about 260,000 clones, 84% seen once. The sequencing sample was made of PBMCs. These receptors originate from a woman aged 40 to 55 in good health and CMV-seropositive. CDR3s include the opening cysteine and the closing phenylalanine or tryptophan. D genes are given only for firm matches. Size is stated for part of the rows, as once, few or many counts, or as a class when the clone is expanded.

CASSRASEYNEQFF	TGTGCCAGTAGTAGGGCTAGCGAGTACAATGAGCAGTTCTTC	TRBJ2-1	.	TRBV19	.
CASSPREGYGNQPQHF	TGTGCCAGCTCACCACGCGAGGGATATGGCAATCAGCCCCAGCATTTT	TRBJ1-5	.	TRBV18	.
CASSSGQGSYEQYF	TGTGCCAGCAGCTCGGGACAGGGAAGCTACGAGCAGTACTTC	TRBJ2-7	.	TRBV7-6	TRBD1
CAWSITGVEETQYF	TGTGCCTGGAGTATAACAGGGGTCGAAGAGACCCAGTACTTC	TRBJ2-5	.	TRBV30	TRBD1
CASSIRDTIYF	TGTGCCAGTAGTATACGGGACACCATATATTTT	TRBJ1-3	.	TRBV19	.
CASRRLRDEKLFF	TGTGCCAGCAGACGACTCAGGGATGAAAAACTGTTTTTT	TRBJ1-4	.	TRBV11-2	.
CSARGVAGYTF	TGCAGTGCTAGAGGGGTAGCGGGCTACACCTTC	TRBJ1-2	.	TRBV20-1	.
CASSRTGGLAKNIQYF	TGTGCCAGCAGCCGGACGGGAGGGTTAGCCAAAAACATTCAGTACTTC	TRBJ2-4	.	TRBV5-4	TRBD2
CASSYMRAGTEAFF	TGTGCCAGCAGTTACATGCGGGCGGGCACTGAAGCTTTCTTT	TRBJ1-1	.	TRBV6-5	.
CASSYQFGGEQYF	TGTGCCAGCAGCTATCAGTTCGGAGGCGAGCAGTACTTC	TRBJ2-7	once	TRBV7-8	.
CASSLVGTSGNSYEQYF	TGTGCCAGCAGCTTAGTGGGGACTAGCGGGAACTCCTACGAGCAGTACTTC	TRBJ2-7	.	TRBV7-8	TRBD2
CASSLGRGNTIYF	TGTGCCAGCAGCTTAGGGAGAGGTAACACCATATATTTT	TRBJ1-3	.	TRBV11-3	.
CASSAGTGGSGELFF	TGTGCCAGCAGCGCAGGGACAGGGGGCTCCGGGGAGCTGTTTTTT	TRBJ2-2	.	TRBV7-9	TRBD1
CASTTRTVGYEQYF	TGTGCCAGCACCACGAGGACAGTTGGTTATGAGCAGTACTTC	TRBJ2-7	.	TRBV6-1	.
CASSGSGRADNEQFF	TGTGCCAGCAGTGGGAGCGGGAGGGCTGACAATGAGCAGTTCTTC	TRBJ2-1	.	TRBV28	TRBD2
CASSEGFKRDTDTQYF	TGTGCCAGCAGTGAAGGTTTCAAGCGCGACACAGATACGCAGTATTTT	TRBJ2-3	.	TRBV2	.
CASSFGGGGNQPQHF	TGTGCCAGCAGCTTTGGGGGGGGTGGCAATCAGCCCCAGCATTTT	TRBJ1-5	.	TRBV7-8	.
CASRLGQVTEAFF	TGTGCCAGCAGACTGGGACAGGTCACTGAAGCTTTCTTT	TRBJ1-1	.	TRBV7-3	TRBD1
CAISPTGLNQPQHF	TGTGCCATCAGCCCCACAGGGTTGAATCAGCCCCAGCATTTT	TRBJ1-5	.	TRBV10-3	.
CASSLIESPYEQYF	TGTGCCAGCAGCTTAATCGAGAGCCCCTACGAGCAGTACTTC	TRBJ2-7	.	TRBV7-9	.